Following are 32 T cell receptor beta chains from one sample sequenced in a study of CD8+ T cells in alopecia areata. The sample's treatment: oral pan-JAK inhibitor, 5-10 mg twice daily. The sequencing template was cDNA reverse transcribed from extracted RNA. Using immunoSEQ multiplex PCR, the repertoire was profiled, and TCRdb retains in-frame clones only, with some absent. The sample holds more than 150,000 clones; about three fifths are singletons and the top ten take around 3.2%. Sample: CD4+ T cells sorted from blood, taken at week 4, from a patient treated with tofacitinib. The source of these receptors is a human donor with alopecia areata.

This clone has only a few counts. This rearrangement joins TRBV29-1 to TRBJ2-5; D unclear. With the DNA end fitting TRBJ2-7 better, the J assignment may be wrong. Germline lookup yields CDR1 SQVTM and CDR2 ANQGSEA. This CDR3 is 14 amino acids long. CDR3 sequence: CSVVASSLAYEQYF. DNA for the CDR3: TGCAGCGTTGTAGCCAGCTCTTTGGCCTACGAGCAGTACTTC.

The DNA for the CDR3 is TGCAGCGGTGGGGAACAGATACACTATGGCTACACCTTC. Translating gives CSGGEQIHYGYTF. J is TRBJ1-2 and V is TRBV29-1, with D unresolved. V lost 7 bases, J lost 3 bases, and 15 bases lay in between. Germline loops: CDR1 SQVTM, CDR2 ANQGSEA. This CDR3 is 13 amino acids long.

The DNA for the CDR3 is TGCGCCAGCAGCCAAGCCGTCACAGAGACCCAGTACTTC. Translating gives CASSQAVTETQYF. The rearrangement joins TRBV4-1 to TRBJ2-5; D gene uncertain. Germline CDR1 MGHRA, CDR2 YSYEKL. There are 13 residues in the CDR3. Trimming took 1 base from V and 4 from J, leaving 7 bases between them.

The gene calls are TRBV15 and TRBJ2-2, with TRBD1 matching 7 bases. The CDR3 spans 14 residues. Trimming removed 7 bases from V and 1 base from J; junction bases left unmatched: 3. Germline lookup yields CDR1 LNHNV and CDR2 YYDKDF (reference sequence). DNA of the CDR3: TGTGCCACCACTAGGGACAGGAACACCGGGGAGCTGTTTTTT. This translates into CATTRDRNTGELFF.

The chain couples TRBV30 to TRBJ1-3; D may be TRBD1 (5 bases). The CDR3 runs 14 residues. The germline V gene has CDR1 GTSNPN and CDR2 SVGIG (reference sequence). V lost 3 bases to trimming and J lost 7 bases, with 16 bases between them. For the CDR3, the DNA is TGTGCCTGGAGCAGTCAGGGTGTGAGTAACACCATATATTTT. It codes for CAWSSQGVSNTIYF. Using reference TRBV30 and TRBJ1-3 for the parts outside the CDR3, the full variable domain is SQTIHQWPATLVQPVGSPLSLECTVEGTSNPNLYWYRQAAGRGLQLLFYSVGIGQISSEVPQNLSASRPQDRQFILSSKKLLLSDSGFYLCAWSSQGVSNTIYFGEGSWLTVV.

V and J are TRBV6-5 and TRBJ2-4; D not certain. V gave up 3 bases and J gave up 4 bases, with 10 bases separating them. The CDR3 extends over 14 amino acids. CDR1 and CDR2 (germline): MNHEY, SVGAGI. The DNA of the CDR3 is TGTGCCAGCAGTTATACCGACTCGAAAAACATTCAGTACTTC. This encodes CASSYTDSKNIQYF.

The rearrangement uses TRBV4-1 and TRBJ2-7; D is unresolved. Germline V lookup: CDR1 MGHRA, CDR2 YSYEKL. This CDR3 is built from 15 residues. V gave up 6 bases and J gave up 7 bases, with 22 bases separating them. Here the CDR3 reads CASRSSLPISGEQYF. The DNA for the CDR3 is TGCGCCAGCAGGTCGTCCCTGCCTATATCTGGGGAGCAGTACTTC.

The gene calls are TRBV2 and TRBJ1-5; no firm D call. Per the germline V gene, CDR1 is SNHLY and CDR2 is FYNNEI. The V and J ends lost 4 bases and 3 bases respectively, with 10 bases between them. This CDR3 is built from 14 residues. Here the CDR3 DNA reads TGTGCCAGCAGTGCTTCGGGGATCAATCAGCCCCAGCATTTT. This codes for CASSASGINQPQHF.

This clone was counted a single time. The V and J genes are TRBV2 and TRBJ1-2; the match to TRBD1 covers 7 bases. Per germline, CDR1 SNHLY and CDR2 FYNNEI. The CDR3 is made up of 12 amino acids. After removal of 6 bases from V and 2 bases from J, the junction contained 0 bases not matched to a gene. The CDR3 here is CASRGQNYGYTF. CDR3 sequence (DNA): TGTGCCAGCAGGGGACAGAACTATGGCTACACCTTC. Together with reference TRBV2 and TRBJ1-2, the CDR3 gives the full variable domain: EPEVTQTPSHQVTQMGQEVILRCVPISNHLYFYWYRQILGQKVEFLVSFYNNEISEKSEIFDDQFSVERPDGSNFTLKIRSTKLEDSAMYFCASRGQNYGYTFGSGTRLTVV.

The chain carries TRBV6-5 and TRBJ2-2, with a possible D match to TRBD2 (5 bases). The V end was cut by 0 bases, the J end by 4 bases, with 12 bases between. The CDR3 has 16 residues. Per the germline V gene, CDR1 is MNHEY and CDR2 is SVGAGI. CDR3 residues: CASSYSRFGGTGELFF. The DNA for the CDR3 is TGTGCCAGCAGTTACTCGAGGTTTGGAGGCACCGGGGAGCTGTTTTTT.

A word on this clone: One end of the junction varies from germline; a read error may be responsible. CDR3 amino acids: CASGHSFLVAGVF. The CDR3 DNA reads TGTGCCAGCGGGCACAGTTTTCTGGTGGCGGGGGTTTTC. This rearrangement joins TRBV28 to TRBJ1-1; possible D gene TRBD1, 5 bases. Germline lookup yields CDR1 MDHEN and CDR2 SYDVKM. This CDR3 is 13 amino acids long.

As DNA, the CDR3 is TGCAGCGTTGGGGAGCACACTGAAGCTTTCTTT. This gives the protein CSVGEHTEAFF. The chain is built from TRBV29-1 and TRBJ1-1; D unclear. V gave up 4 bases and J gave up 3 bases, with 6 bases separating them. This CDR3 comprises 11 residues. Germline values: CDR1 SQVTM, CDR2 ANQGSEA. Together with reference TRBV29-1 and TRBJ1-1, the CDR3 gives the full variable domain: SAVISQKPSRDICQRGTSLTIQCQVDSQVTMMFWYRQQPGQSLTLIATANQGSEATYESGFVIDKFPISRPNLTFSTLTVSNMSPEDSSIYLCSVGEHTEAFFGQGTRLTVV.

The V call is TRBV6-4, the J call TRBJ2-2, with D unresolved. This CDR3 comprises 13 residues. The ends were cut back, 6 bases at V and 2 bases at J, with 7 bases in the middle. Germline lookup yields CDR1 MRHNA and CDR2 SNTAGT. The CDR3 sequence: CASRAVNTGELFF. CDR3 DNA: TGTGCCAGCAGGGCTGTTAACACCGGGGAGCTGTTTTTT.

In DNA, the CDR3 is TGTGCCTGGAGGGAGGCGGAGACAGGTGCACAAGAGACCCAGTACTTC. The encoded protein is CAWREAETGAQETQYF. The chain joins TRBV30 to TRBJ2-5, with D possibly being TRBD1 (6 bases). The length of the CDR3 is 16 residues. Germline values: CDR1 GTSNPN, CDR2 SVGIG (reference sequence). V lost 3 bases and J lost 2, with 19 bases in between.

This clone was seen a few times. This chain connects TRBV30 to TRBJ2-2; 8 bases agree with TRBD1. The CDR3 sequence is 17 residues long. Per germline, CDR1 GTSNPN and CDR2 SVGIG (reference sequence). After removal of 1 base from V and 1 base from J, the junction contained 8 bases not matched to a gene. CDR3 nucleotide sequence: TGTGCCTGGAGTGGTGGCCTTGGACAGGGGAACACCGGGGAGCTGTTTTTT. As protein: CAWSGGLGQGNTGELFF.

This clone has a handful of counts. The rearrangement uses TRBV4-2 and TRBJ2-3; TRBD2 matches 10 bases. J lost 3 bases, V lost 0 bases, and 9 bases had no gene match. CDR3 size: 18 residues. The V gene's germline CDR1 is LGHNA and CDR2 YNFKEQ. The CDR3 DNA sequence: TGTGCCAGCAGCCAAGATGCTACTAGCGGGGTGGTAACAGATACGCAGTATTTT. As protein: CASSQDATSGVVTDTQYF.

The table lists this clone with a few counts. The chain employs TRBV7-9 and TRBJ1-1, with no clear D. Trimming pared 2 bases from V and 0 bases from J, leaving 7 bases between. Germline loops: CDR1 SEHNR, CDR2 FQNEAQ (reference sequence). The CDR3 runs 14 residues. Written as DNA, the CDR3 is TGTGCCAGCAGCTTATACGGAGTGAACACTGAAGCTTTCTTT. Amino acids: CASSLYGVNTEAFF. The whole variable domain, remainder taken from reference TRBV7-9 and TRBJ1-1, is DTGVSQNPRHKITKRGQNVTFRCDPISEHNRLYWYRQTLGQGPEFLTYFQNEAQLEKSRLLSDRFSAERPKGSFSTLEIQRTEQGDSAMYLCASSLYGVNTEAFFGQGTRLTVV.

The gene calls are TRBV15 and TRBJ2-5; D remains ambiguous. The CDR3 is 12 amino acids. Germline V CDR1 and CDR2: LNHNV, YYDKDF (reference sequence). Trimming took 5 bases from V and 5 from J, leaving 9 bases between them. CDR3 in DNA: TGTGCCACCAGCGGTGGTCGTGAGACCCAGTACTTC. Translation: CATSGGRETQYF.

This clone has just a few counts. The chain links TRBV10-3 to TRBJ2-5, with D perhaps assigned TRBD1 or TRBD2 (5 bases each). The CDR3 consists of 16 residues. V dropped 0 bases and J dropped 2 bases, with 13 bases sitting between them. The V gene's germline CDR1 is ENHRY and CDR2 SYGVKD. The CDR3 protein is CAISESNGAPQETQYF. CDR3 DNA sequence: TGTGCCATCAGTGAGTCGAACGGGGCTCCGCAAGAGACCCAGTACTTC.

This clone was recorded a few times. CDR3 protein: CAWSVIGSRGQPQHF. The DNA of the CDR3 is TGTGCCTGGAGTGTAATCGGAAGTCGGGGTCAGCCCCAGCATTTT. This chain uses TRBV30 with TRBJ1-5; D is unresolved. Trimming stripped 0 bases from V and 6 bases from J, with 15 bases between. Germline lookup yields CDR1 GTSNPN and CDR2 SVGIG (reference sequence). The CDR3 runs 15 residues.

This sequence joins TRBV11-2 and TRBJ1-2; D is uncertain. From germline, CDR1 is SGHAT and CDR2 FQNNGV. The CDR3 is 16 residues long. V lost 5 bases to trimming and J lost 6 bases, with 22 bases between them. The DNA for the CDR3 is TGTGCCAGCAGCCCCCAGAACTTACAGATCAGGAATGGCTACACCTTC. Translation gives CASSPQNLQIRNGYTF.

V is TRBV7-2 and J is TRBJ2-7; D gene unclear. The V end lost 3 bases, the J end lost 0 bases, and 15 bases lay between the germline ends. Germline V lookup: CDR1 SGHTA, CDR2 FQGNSA. The CDR3 covers 16 residues. CDR3 DNA: TGTGCCAGCAGCTTGTTGAAGGAGAGAAGCTCCTACGAGCAGTACTTC. Translated: CASSLLKERSSYEQYF.

A note on this clone: Other nucleotide sequences in the sample specify the same CDR3. The chain employs TRBV29-1 and TRBJ2-7; 7 nucleotides align to TRBD1. V shed 4 bases, J shed 4 bases, and the junction held 4 bases outside the gene matches. The CDR3 is 12 amino acids. The germline V gene encodes CDR1 SQVTM and CDR2 ANQGSEA. Here the CDR3 reads CSVGDRGYEQYF. The CDR3, as DNA: TGCAGCGTTGGGGACAGAGGTTACGAGCAGTACTTC.

The V and J genes are TRBV28 and TRBJ2-5; D not certain. This CDR3 is 13 amino acids long. V was cut by 2 bases and J by 4 bases, with 8 bases left in between. Germline V gene data show CDR1 as MDHEN and CDR2 as SYDVKM. In DNA, the CDR3 is TGTGCCAGCAGTTTAAACGGTGTAGAGACCCAGTACTTC. Amino acid sequence: CASSLNGVETQYF. The variable domain in full, with the rest retrieved from reference TRBV28 and TRBJ2-5, is DVKVTQSSRYLVKRTGEKVFLECVQDMDHENMFWYRQDPGLGLRLIYFSYDVKMKEKGDIPEGYSVSREKKERFSLILESASTNQTSMYLCASSLNGVETQYFGPGTRLLVL.

The chain recombines TRBV30 with TRBJ1-1; TRBD1 is a possible D gene (5 bases). Trimming pared 2 bases from V and 12 bases from J, leaving 16 bases between. The CDR3 extends over 12 amino acids. Germline CDR1 reads GTSNPN; CDR2 reads SVGIG (reference sequence). The CDR3 spells CAWSKNKGLSFF. DNA for the CDR3: TGTGCCTGGAGTAAAAACAAGGGGCTATCTTTCTTT.

This chain links TRBV14 with TRBJ1-4; the D gene is possibly TRBD1 (5 bases). The CDR3 is made up of 15 amino acids. Per germline, CDR1 SGHDN and CDR2 FVKESK. V lost 1 base to trimming and J lost 4 bases, with 10 bases between them. In DNA form, the CDR3 reads TGTGCCAGCAGCCAAGGGGGACTTCTTAATGAAAAACTGTTTTTT. Protein product: CASSQGGLLNEKLFF.

The genes are TRBV5-1 and TRBJ2-1, with a possible D match to TRBD1 (6 bases). V gave up 2 bases and J gave up 9 bases, with 18 bases separating them. The CDR3 has 15 residues. CDR1 is SGHRS, CDR2 YFSETQ, per germline. In nucleotides, the CDR3 is TGCGCCAGCAGCTTATTCGGCAGACAGGAAGGTGAGCAGTTCTTC. Translating gives CASSLFGRQEGEQFF. Filled out from reference TRBV5-1 and TRBJ2-1, the complete variable domain reads KAGVTQTPRYLIKTRGQQVTLSCSPISGHRSVSWYQQTPGQGLQFLFEYFSETQRNKGNFPGRFSGRQFSNSRSEMNVSTLELGDSALYLCASSLFGRQEGEQFFGPGTRLTVL.

There are a few counts of this clone. V gene TRBV29-1 combines with J gene TRBJ1-2; the D is unclear. There are 16 residues in the CDR3. In germline, CDR1 is SQVTM, CDR2 ANQGSEA. V dropped 1 base and J dropped 5 bases, with 20 bases sitting between them. Here the CDR3 reads CSVEGAQTGRTYGYTF. The CDR3 nucleotides are TGCAGCGTTGAAGGCGCCCAGACGGGCAGAACTTATGGCTACACCTTC.

This chain links TRBV30 with TRBJ1-1; 7 bases agree with TRBD1. CDR1 is GTSNPN and CDR2 is SVGIG in the germline V gene (reference sequence). J lost 7 bases, V lost 3 bases, and 8 bases had no gene match. The CDR3 extends over 13 amino acids. The DNA for the CDR3 is TGTGCCTGGAGCGAAGACAGGGAAATTGAAGCTTTCTTT. Its translation is CAWSEDREIEAFF. Full variable domain (missing parts from reference TRBV30 and TRBJ1-1): SQTIHQWPATLVQPVGSPLSLECTVEGTSNPNLYWYRQAAGRGLQLLFYSVGIGQISSEVPQNLSASRPQDRQFILSSKKLLLSDSGFYLCAWSEDREIEAFFGQGTRLTVV.

The chain uses TRBV30 and TRBJ1-4; a possible D gene is TRBD1 (6 bases). The V and J ends lost 5 bases and 7 bases respectively, with 17 bases between them. CDR3 size: 14 residues. Germline CDR1 is GTSNPN and CDR2 is SVGIG (reference sequence). In nucleotides, the CDR3 is TGTGCCTGGGGGGACAAGGCGTTCATTGAAAAACTGTTTTTT. This encodes CAWGDKAFIEKLFF.

This clone was observed a few times. The chain employs TRBV10-3 and TRBJ2-1, with a tentative D call TRBD1 (6 bases). V dropped 3 bases and J dropped 7 bases, with 7 bases sitting between them. Germline V gene lookup returns CDR1 ENHRY and CDR2 SYGVKD. The CDR3 has 12 residues. DNA of the CDR3: TGTGCCATCAGTGATAGGGGGAATGAGCAGTTCTTC. This translates into CAISDRGNEQFF.

This chain joins TRBV6-5 and TRBJ1-5, with D perhaps matching TRBD1 (6 bases). V was cut by 0 bases and J by 4 bases, with 10 bases left in between. CDR1 and CDR2 (germline): MNHEY, SVGAGI. The CDR3 consists of 15 residues. As DNA, the CDR3 is TGTGCCAGCAGTTACTCCCAGGGGATGAATCAGCCCCAGCATTTT. It yields the protein CASSYSQGMNQPQHF.